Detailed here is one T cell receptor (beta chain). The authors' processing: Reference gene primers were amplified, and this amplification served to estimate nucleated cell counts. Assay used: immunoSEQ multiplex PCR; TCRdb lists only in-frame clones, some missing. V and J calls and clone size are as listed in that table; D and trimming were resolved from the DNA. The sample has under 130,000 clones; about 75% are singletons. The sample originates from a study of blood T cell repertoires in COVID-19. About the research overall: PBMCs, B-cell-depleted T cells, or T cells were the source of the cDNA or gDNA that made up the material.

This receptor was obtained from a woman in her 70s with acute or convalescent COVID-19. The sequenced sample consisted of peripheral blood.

CDR3 sequence: CSASDRGNEAFF. CDR3 coding DNA: TGCAGTGCTAGTGACAGGGGAAATGAAGCTTTCTTT. V is TRBV20-1 and J is TRBJ1-1, with 8 nucleotides matching TRBD1. This CDR3 has 12 amino acids. V lost 3 bases to trimming and J lost 7 bases; unmatched junction nucleotides: 4. CDR1 is DFQATT and CDR2 is SNEGSKA in the germline V gene (reference sequence).